These T cell receptor beta chains were read from a single sample in a study of CD8+CD57+ T cells in acquired aplastic anemia. TCRdb used MiXCR to reprocess the reads, holding one entry per CDR3 protein. The data contain about 110,000 distinct CDR3 sequences, approximately 49% of them singletons. The sample was sorted CD4+, CD8+, or CD8+CD57+ T cells (not recorded which) from PBMCs. These receptors were collected from a human donor in good health, serving as a control. The CDR3 runs from the conserved cysteine through the conserved F or W. A D gene is named only where the DNA matches it firmly. The size of a clone is reported for some rows only, either as once, few or many, or as a class for expanded clones.

d_gene | j_gene | abundance | v_gene | CDR3nt | CDR3aa
TRBD1 | TRBJ1-2 | - | TRBV11-2 | TGTGCCAGCAGCTCAAATACAGGGGGCCGGAACTATGGCTACACCTTC | CASSSNTGGRNYGYTF
- | TRBJ2-7 | - | TRBV29-1 | TGCAGCGTTGCTCGTACACCCTACGAGCAGTACTTC | CSVARTPYEQYF
- | TRBJ1-1 | many | TRBV12-3/TRBV12-4 | TGTGCCAGCAGTTTTTTGGCCCGGAACACTGAAGCTTTCTTT | CASSFLARNTEAFF
- | TRBJ2-5 | - | TRBV20-1 | TGCAGTGCCAGTAGTAACCCAGGGGTCGCACAAGAGACCCAGTACTTC | CSASSNPGVAQETQYF
- | TRBJ1-2 | - | TRBV15 | TGTGCCACCAGCCCAGGGGTTATCTATGGCTACACCTTC | CATSPGVIYGYTF
- | TRBJ2-1 | many | TRBV13 | TGTGCCAGCAGCTTAGGGGTACGGGGCCCTTACAATGAGCAGTTCTTC | CASSLGVRGPYNEQFF
- | TRBJ1-2 | - | TRBV4-3 | TGCGCCAGCAGCCAAGATAGGGCAGGTCGCGACTATGGCTACACCTTC | CASSQDRAGRDYGYTF
TRBD2 | TRBJ2-5 | few | TRBV20-1 | TGCAGTGCTAGAACACTAGCGGGGGCCAGAGAGACCCAGTACTTC | CSARTLAGARETQYF
- | TRBJ2-3 | many | TRBV13 | TGTGCCAGCAGCAGCGGGGCGGGGGCCGGATATACGCAGTATTTT | CASSSGAGAGYTQYF
TRBD1 | TRBJ1-1 | - | TRBV19 | TGTGCCAGTAAGGCCCGGGACAGGGACACTGAAGCTTTCTTT | CASKARDRDTEAFF
- | TRBJ2-5 | many | TRBV12-3/TRBV12-4 | TGTGCCAGCAGACTGCCCGGGGCGGAGACCCAGTACTTC | CASRLPGAETQYF
- | TRBJ2-1 | many | TRBV6-5 | TGTGCCAGCAGTTACTCCCCAGGGTATGAGCAGTTCTTC | CASSYSPGYEQFF
- | TRBJ1-2 | - | TRBV7-2 | TGTGCCAGCAGAGTAAACTATGGCTACACCTTC | CASRVNYGYTF
- | TRBJ2-7 | many | TRBV27 | TGTGCCAGCAGTTTTCTCGGACAGCACTACGAGCAGTACTTC | CASSFLGQHYEQYF
- | TRBJ1-1 | - | TRBV2 | TGTGCCAGCAGTGGACACACTGAAGCTTTCTTT | CASSGHTEAFF
- | TRBJ2-7 | many | TRBV5-5 | TGTGCCAGCAGTTCGCAGGAGACCTACGAGCAGTACTTC | CASSSQETYEQYF
TRBD1 | TRBJ2-7 | - | TRBV4-1 | TGCGCCAGCAGCCTCGAAAGGGGGCTGGTCTACGAGCAGTACTTC | CASSLERGLVYEQYF
- | TRBJ1-2 | many | TRBV6-1 | TGTGCCAGCAGTCAAGCGGCCACAACAATAAAACTTGGGGGCTACACCTTC | CASSQAATTIKLGGYTF
TRBD1 | TRBJ1-2 | - | TRBV4-2 | TGTGCCAGCAGCCAAAGCTGGACAGGGGTTATGGGTGGCTACACCTTC | CASSQSWTGVMGGYTF
TRBD1 | TRBJ2-6 | many | TRBV20-1 | TGCAGTGCTAGGGAGGGACAGGAATTCTCTGGGGCCAACGTCCTGACTTTC | CSAREGQEFSGANVLTF
TRBD1 | TRBJ2-7 | once | TRBV15 | TGTGCCACCCTGAGACAGGGGGCCGGGGAGCAGTACTTC | CATLRQGAGEQYF
- | TRBJ2-1 | few | TRBV6-1 | TGTGCCAGCAGTGAAGGATGGGGGGTCAATGAGCAGTTCTTC | CASSEGWGVNEQFF
TRBD2 | TRBJ2-3 | many | TRBV4-1 | TGCGCCAGCAGCCAAGATAGGATAGCGGGGATAGCAGATACGCAGTATTTT | CASSQDRIAGIADTQYF
- | TRBJ2-2 | many | TRBV10-2 | TGCGCCAGCAGTGGGGACACCGGGGAGCTGTTTTTT | CASSGDTGELFF
TRBD1 | TRBJ1-2 | - | TRBV15 | TGTGCCACCAGCGGTCAGACAGGGGTCTATGGCTACACCTTC | CATSGQTGVYGYTF
TRBD1 | TRBJ1-6 | few | TRBV25-1 | TGTGCCAGCAGGATAGGGGACAGGGATTCACCCCTCCACTTT | CASRIGDRDSPLHF
- | TRBJ1-1 | once | TRBV20-1 | TGCAGTGCTCAAGACCTACAGCGCCTGCGAACCGAAGCTTTCTTT | CSAQDLQRLRTEAFF
- | TRBJ2-3 | few | TRBV9 | TGTGCCAGCAGCGTAGGTCCAGATACGCAGTATTTT | CASSVGPDTQYF
- | TRBJ1-3 | - | TRBV29-1 | TGCAGCCCCAGTCCCAGAAACTCTGGAAACACCATATATTTT | CSPSPRNSGNTIYF
- | TRBJ2-7 | - | TRBV6-1 | TGTGCCAGCGGTGTAGGCCTCGCCCAGCAGTACTTC | CASGVGLAQQYF
TRBD1 | TRBJ1-2 | many | TRBV4-3 | TGCGCCAGCAGCCCCGACAGGGGACAGGGCTGGAATGGCTACACCTTC | CASSPDRGQGWNGYTF
TRBD1 | TRBJ2-7 | - | TRBV19 | TGTGCCAGTTTGGGACAGGGGGGCTACGAGCAGTACTTC | CASLGQGGYEQYF
TRBD2 | TRBJ2-4 | few | TRBV11-2 | TGTGCCAGCAGCTCCGGAGGTCGGGGGGGCCGGGGTGTGAACATTCAGTACTTC | CASSSGGRGGRGVNIQYF
- | TRBJ1-1 | many | TRBV9 | TGTGCCAGCAGCGCCAGGGGTTTGGTCACTGAAGCTTTCTTT | CASSARGLVTEAFF
TRBD1 | TRBJ1-2 | - | TRBV5-1 | TGCGCCAGCAGCCCTAGGACAGGGGGTGGTTATGGCAACACCTTC | CASSPRTGGGYGNTF
- | TRBJ2-7 | - | TRBV2 | TGTGCCAGCAGCTACGACAACGAGCAGTACTTC | CASSYDNEQYF
- | TRBJ2-1 | - | TRBV7-6 | TGTGCCAGCAGCCAGGGGGGGAACAATGAGCAGTTCTTC | CASSQGGNNEQFF
- | TRBJ2-7 | - | TRBV6-1 | TGTGCCAGCAGAAACCTTGAAGGGGGAGCCTACGAGCAGTACTTC | CASRNLEGGAYEQYF
TRBD1 | TRBJ2-1 | - | TRBV7-9 | TGTGCCAGCAGCTTACCCGGACAGGGCGAGTTCTTC | CASSLPGQGEFF
- | TRBJ2-3 | - | TRBV13 | TGTGCCAGCAGCTTAGGGGGGGATGCAGGTACGCAGTATTTT | CASSLGGDAGTQYF
TRBD1 | TRBJ1-1 | - | TRBV29-1 | TGCAGCGTAAGGGACAGGGGGAACGGTGAAGCTTTCTTT | CSVRDRGNGEAFF
- | TRBJ1-2 | few | TRBV15 | TGTGCCACCAGCAGAGTCACTAACTATGGCTACACCTTC | CATSRVTNYGYTF
- | TRBJ1-5 | once | TRBV15 | TGTGCCACCAGCAGAGATCTCAGGGAGAGGGATCAGCCCCAGCATTTT | CATSRDLRERDQPQHF
TRBD1 | TRBJ1-5 | - | TRBV6-1 | TGTGCCAGCAGTGAAGGGGCAGGGGGCCAGCCCCAGCATTTT | CASSEGAGGQPQHF
- | TRBJ2-7 | many | TRBV29-1 | TGCAGCGTTGATGGGGTTGGGGATGGGGAGACCTACGAGCAGTACTTC | CSVDGVGDGETYEQYF
- | TRBJ2-1 | many | TRBV2 | TGTGCCAGCAGTGAAGTCCTAGCCTGGGGCAATGAGCAGTTCTTC | CASSEVLAWGNEQFF
TRBD2 | TRBJ2-3 | - | TRBV3-1 | TGTGCCAGCAGCCCGGCGGGAGGGTGGGCAGATACGCAGTATTTT | CASSPAGGWADTQYF
- | TRBJ1-1 | - | TRBV29-1 | TGCAGCGTTCCTACAACAGGGATGAACACTGAAGCTTTCTTT | CSVPTTGMNTEAFF
- | TRBJ1-5 | once | TRBV7-2 | TGTGCCAGCAGCTTAAGCTCGGGCAGTGCTCAGCCCCAGCATTTT | CASSLSSGSAQPQHF
- | TRBJ1-5 | many | TRBV6-6 | TGTGCCAGCAGTTCACAGTTTAATCAGCCCCAGCATTTT | CASSSQFNQPQHF
- | TRBJ2-5 | - | TRBV7-2 | TGTGCCAGCAGCCGGAGTCACCAAGAGACCCAGTACTTC | CASSRSHQETQYF
- | TRBJ1-1 | many | TRBV6-5 | TGTGCCAGCAGTTACCTAACCGTGAACACTGAAGCTTTCTTT | CASSYLTVNTEAFF
- | TRBJ1-2 | - | TRBV15 | TGTGGCACCGGCAGATCCCAGGCGTCTGGCTACACCTTC | CGTGRSQASGYTF
- | TRBJ1-1 | - | TRBV10-1 | TGTGCCAGCAGCCAAGATGTGGGTGACACTGAAGCTTTCTTT | CASSQDVGDTEAFF
- | TRBJ1-3 | once | TRBV10-2 | TGCGCCAGCGTTCAGGGTAGCTCTGGAAACACCATATATTTT | CASVQGSSGNTIYF